Listed here are 23 T cell receptor beta chains from one sample, sequenced in a study of CXCR3-negative and CXCR3-positive naive CD8 T cells. Study-level results: Higher TRB CDR3 hydrophobicity marked CXCR3-positive naive cells relative to CXCR3-negative naive cells.

Their specific antigens are unknown. UMI-labeled 5' RACE TRB cDNA libraries were prepared from the cells. Reanalyzing the 5' RACE reads, TCRdb keeps one entry per CDR3 protein, without DNA. The sample table sets out 150,000 to 180,000 distinct CDR3 sequences. Source material: naive CXCR3+ CD8+ T cells from blood. As for subset: CD45RO-CCR7+CD27+CD95- naive CD8+ T cells expressing CXCR3 (TNR3+). The source is a human donor in good health. Some clones in this sample may be carry-over from other donors' samples.

The J gene is TRBJ1-1, the V gene TRBV20-1. This CDR3 is built from 13 residues. Germline CDR1 and CDR2: DFQATT and SNEGSKA (reference sequence). The CDR3 spells CSARDATNTEAFF.

The chain is built from TRBV5-5 and TRBJ2-5; with no DNA, the TCRdb D assignment of TRBD1 cannot be verified. This CDR3 is built from 15 residues. Germline V gene data show CDR1 as SGHKS and CDR2 as YYEKEE (reference sequence). CDR3: CASSLEGFSTETQYF.

The chain couples TRBV15 to TRBJ2-5; TCRdb's D call of TRBD2 is untestable without DNA. This CDR3 comprises 15 residues. Germline CDR1 LNHNV, CDR2 YYDKDF (reference sequence). The chain's CDR3 is CATRTGNSLQETQYF.

V and J are TRBV7-8 and TRBJ1-2. CDR1 is SGHVS, CDR2 FQNEAQ, per germline. This CDR3 has 13 residues. CDR3 sequence: CASSLSLNYGYTF. Full variable domain (rest looked up from reference TRBV7-8 and TRBJ1-2): GAGVSQSPRYKVAKRGQDVALRCDPISGHVSLFWYQQALGQGPEFLTYFQNEAQLDKSGLPSDRFFAERPEGSVSTLKIQRTQQEDSAVYLCASSLSLNYGYTFGSGTRLTVV.

The V and J genes are TRBV5-5 and TRBJ2-1; TCRdb's assignment of TRBD1 cannot be checked, as there is no DNA. CDR1 SGHKS and CDR2 YYEKEE come from the germline V gene (reference sequence). This CDR3 has 15 amino acids. The CDR3 spells CASSLRDRGRVEQFF.

The chain combines TRBV7-9 with TRBJ2-2. In germline, CDR1 is SEHNR, CDR2 FQNEAQ (reference sequence). The length of the CDR3 is 14 residues. CDR3 loop: CASSLALGTGELFF.

This CDR3 is CASTGTGGSGFADTQYF. The J gene is TRBJ2-3, the V gene TRBV11-2; TCRdb selects TRBD1, and the lack of DNA leaves this call unchecked. The CDR3 totals 17 residues. Germline loops: CDR1 SGHAT, CDR2 FQNNGV. The whole variable domain, remainder taken from reference TRBV11-2 and TRBJ2-3, is EAGVAQSPRYKIIEKRQSVAFWCNPISGHATLYWYQQILGQGPKLLIQFQNNGVVDDSQLPKDRFSAERLKGVDSTLKIQPAKLEDSAVYLCASTGTGGSGFADTQYFGPGTRLTVL.

The chain employs TRBV5-6 and TRBJ2-5; absent DNA, TCRdb's TRBD2 call cannot be checked. Germline CDR1 and CDR2: SGHDT and YYEEEE. This CDR3 is 14 amino acids long. The CDR3 sequence is CASSSQAPPGTQYF.

This rearrangement joins TRBV11-2 to TRBJ1-1; checking the TCRdb D call of TRBD1 is not possible without DNA. The CDR3 sequence is 15 residues long. Germline loops: CDR1 SGHAT, CDR2 FQNNGV. The CDR3 reads CASSLATGANTEAFF.

This chain links TRBV10-2 with TRBJ1-1. Germline V CDR1 and CDR2: WSHSY, SAAADI. This CDR3 contains 14 residues. CDR3 residues: CASSDQGHYTEAFF.

The chain carries TRBV12-3 or TRBV12-4 and TRBJ2-2. The CDR3 consists of 15 residues. The CDR3 region is CASRYSGRDTGELFF.

The chain combines TRBV28 with TRBJ2-2; the D gene TCRdb calls, TRBD1, cannot be checked with no DNA. The CDR3 has 16 amino acids. Germline assignment: CDR1 MDHEN and CDR2 SYDVKM. The CDR3 protein is CASSLYGTGFAGELSF.

The CDR3 region is CASSRPSGEQYF. The V gene is TRBV28, the J gene TRBJ2-7. CDR1 is MDHEN and CDR2 is SYDVKM in the germline V gene. The CDR3 is 12 residues long.

The chain joins TRBV3-2 to TRBJ2-1; the D call from TCRdb, TRBD2, cannot be confirmed without DNA. TRBV3-2 is a documented pseudogene. The CDR3 covers 13 residues. CDR3 loop: CASAPEGNNEQFF.

V usage is TRBV12-3 or TRBV12-4 and J usage is TRBJ2-1. The CDR3 is made up of 15 amino acids. CDR3 loop: CASSLGGGLYNEQFF.

V and J are TRBV7-3 and TRBJ2-1; TCRdb returns TRBD1, unconfirmable since there is no DNA. The V gene's germline CDR1 is SGHTA and CDR2 FQGTGA. The CDR3 totals 15 residues. CDR3 region: CASLVGTGLYNEQFF.

This rearrangement joins TRBV4-2 to TRBJ1-1; TCRdb's D call, TRBD1, is unchecked because there is no DNA. The CDR3 consists of 14 residues. Germline V gives CDR1 LGHNA, CDR2 YNFKEQ. Here the CDR3 reads CASSQGQENTEAFF.

The chain links TRBV7-9 to TRBJ2-3; TCRdb names TRBD1, which stays unverified in the absence of DNA. Germline V lookup: CDR1 SEHNR, CDR2 FQNEAQ (reference sequence). This CDR3 is 15 amino acids long. The CDR3 loop is CASSIETGGTDTQYF.

CDR3 amino acids: CASSHIWYDTGELFF. The chain joins TRBV27 to TRBJ2-2. The CDR3 runs 15 residues. From germline, CDR1 is MNHEY and CDR2 SMNVEV (reference sequence).

This rearrangement joins TRBV29-1 to TRBJ1-4; there is no DNA to check the TCRdb D call of TRBD1. The CDR3 is 13 residues long. Germline V CDR1 and CDR2: SQVTM, ANQGSEA. Here the CDR3 reads CSAATGVNEKLFF.

The rearrangement joins TRBV20-1 to TRBJ2-7. Germline CDR1 reads DFQATT; CDR2 reads SNEGSKA (reference sequence). The CDR3 has 16 residues. CDR3 sequence reads: CSARDQLAGESYEQYF.

The gene calls are TRBV5-1 and TRBJ2-7; TCRdb's D call, TRBD1, is unchecked because there is no DNA. Looked up from germline, CDR1 is SGHRS and CDR2 is YFSETQ. CDR3 length: 15 residues. The CDR3 sequence: CASSLASQGSYEQYF.

The rearrangement joins TRBV7-3 to TRBJ2-2; as DNA is missing, the TRBD2 call by TCRdb cannot be tested. This CDR3 spans 17 amino acids. Germline loops: CDR1 SGHTA, CDR2 FQGTGA. The CDR3 loop is CASSLTFVTSGSGELFF.